A single sample gave rise to the 10 T cell receptor beta chains below, sequenced in a study of neurological immune-mediated disorders. TCRdb redid the calling of the 5' RACE reads with MiXCR, one entry per CDR3 protein. The sample yields 50,000 to 65,000 distinct CDR3 sequences, 4.5% to 5.5% seen once. The sequenced sample was PBMCs. Receptors originate from a woman aged 45-59 years with multiple sclerosis.

Many counts were recorded for this clonotype. The chain recombines TRBV2 with TRBJ1-3; no definite D call. Germline CDR1 SNHLY, CDR2 FYNNEI. V was shortened by 3 bases and J by 2 bases, with 8 bases between the two germline ends. The CDR3 runs to 14 residues. CDR3 region: CASSELDPGNTIYF. The CDR3 nucleotides are TGTGCCAGCAGTGAGCTTGATCCTGGAAACACCATATATTTT. Filled out from reference TRBV2 and TRBJ1-3, the complete variable domain reads EPEVTQTPSHQVTQMGQEVILRCVPISNHLYFYWYRQILGQKVEFLVSFYNNEISEKSEIFDDQFSVERPDGSNFTLKIRSTKLEDSAMYFCASSELDPGNTIYFGEGSWLTVV.

This clonotype has ten or more counts. The CDR3 reads CASSLDQGGQFF. Written as DNA, the CDR3 is TGTGCCAGCTCCCTGGACCAGGGAGGACAGTTCTTC. V gene TRBV18 combines with J gene TRBJ2-1; perhaps TRBD2 as D (6 bases). CDR3 size: 12 residues. CDR1 is KGHSH and CDR2 is LQKENI in the germline V gene. V dropped 6 bases and J dropped 13 bases, with 16 bases sitting between them. Full variable domain (rest looked up from reference TRBV18 and TRBJ2-1): NAGVMQNPRHLVRRRGQEARLRCSPMKGHSHVYWYRQLPEEGLKFMVYLQKENIIDESGMPKERFSAEFPKEGPSILRIQQVVRGDSAAYFCASSLDQGGQFFGPGTRLTVL.

This clonotype appeared many times. V gene TRBV7-9 combines with J gene TRBJ2-3, with D unresolved. Germline loops: CDR1 SEHNR, CDR2 FQNEAQ (reference sequence). The V end lost 5 bases, the J end lost 0 bases, and 9 bases lay between the germline ends. This CDR3 comprises 14 residues. CDR3 sequence: CASSPLHSTDTQYF. Here the CDR3 DNA reads TGTGCCAGCAGCCCGCTGCATAGCACAGATACGCAGTATTTT.

This clonotype has ten or more counts. The chain combines TRBV20-1 with TRBJ1-1; tentative D call: TRBD1 (6 bases). Trimming cost V 6 bases and J 7 bases, with 15 bases left between them. This CDR3 region has 12 residues. Germline V gives CDR1 DFQATT, CDR2 SNEGSKA (reference sequence). The CDR3 region is CSAQPGTLEAFF. In nucleotides, the CDR3 is TGCAGTGCCCAACCGGGGACACTTGAAGCTTTCTTT.

This clonotype has at least ten counts. The chain joins TRBV5-1 to TRBJ2-3, with 7 bases that match TRBD1. The CDR3 is 16 residues long. The ends lost 3 bases at V and 2 bases at J; junction bases unmatched: 9. CDR1 and CDR2 from the germline V gene are SGHRS and YFSETQ. The DNA of the CDR3 is TGCGCCAGCAGCTACCGGGACAGAGGAGCCACAGATACGCAGTATTTT. This sequence encodes CASSYRDRGATDTQYF.

This clonotype has at least ten counts. The chain has TRBV5-1 and TRBJ2-5; D is unresolved. Germline CDR1 is SGHRS and CDR2 is YFSETQ. The V end lost 4 bases, the J end lost 4 bases, and 11 bases lay between the germline ends. The CDR3 runs to 13 residues. The CDR3 sequence is CASSQTRAETQYF. The CDR3 DNA follows: TGCGCCAGCAGCCAGACCCGGGCAGAGACCCAGTACTTC.

This clonotype was found many times. The gene calls are TRBV6-6 and TRBJ2-2, with D maybe TRBD1 (5 bases). The ends were cut back, 5 bases at V and 5 bases at J, with 15 bases in the middle. The CDR3 runs 15 residues. The V gene's germline CDR1 is MNHNY and CDR2 SVGAGI (reference sequence). CDR3 loop: CASSQRQTFTGELFF. The CDR3, as DNA: TGTGCCAGCAGTCAGAGACAGACCTTTACCGGGGAGCTGTTTTTT.

With respect to this clonotype: The CDR3 does not close with the conserved phenylalanine or tryptophan, likely indicating a read error. The rearrangement joins TRBV5-6 to TRBJ2-7; D call uncertain. V lost 1 base and J lost 0, with 11 bases in between. From germline, CDR1 is SGHDT and CDR2 YYEEEE. The CDR3 spans 15 residues. The CDR3 loop is CASSLMFFSSYEQYI. The CDR3 DNA reads as TGTGCCAGCAGCTTGATGTTTTTCAGCTCCTACGAGCAGTACATC.

This clonotype appeared many times. The rearrangement joins TRBV11-2 to TRBJ1-2, with D perhaps matching TRBD1 (6 bases). CDR1 SGHAT and CDR2 FQNNGV come from the germline V gene. The CDR3 has 15 amino acids. V lost 5 bases to trimming and J lost 2 bases, with 15 bases between them. In DNA form, the CDR3 reads TGTGCCAGCAGCGCGGGGACACGAGTAAACTATGGCTACACCTTC. It specifies CASSAGTRVNYGYTF.

This clonotype has more than one count but fewer than ten. This sequence joins TRBV6-5 and TRBJ2-1, with a tentative D call TRBD1 (7 bases). V was shortened by 5 bases and J by 5 bases, with 13 bases between the two germline ends. The CDR3 covers 14 residues. The germline CDR1 and CDR2 sequences are MNHEY and SVGAGI. DNA of the CDR3: TGTGCCAGCAGTCTCAGGGGGGCGGACAATGAGCAGTTCTTC. Translating gives CASSLRGADNEQFF.